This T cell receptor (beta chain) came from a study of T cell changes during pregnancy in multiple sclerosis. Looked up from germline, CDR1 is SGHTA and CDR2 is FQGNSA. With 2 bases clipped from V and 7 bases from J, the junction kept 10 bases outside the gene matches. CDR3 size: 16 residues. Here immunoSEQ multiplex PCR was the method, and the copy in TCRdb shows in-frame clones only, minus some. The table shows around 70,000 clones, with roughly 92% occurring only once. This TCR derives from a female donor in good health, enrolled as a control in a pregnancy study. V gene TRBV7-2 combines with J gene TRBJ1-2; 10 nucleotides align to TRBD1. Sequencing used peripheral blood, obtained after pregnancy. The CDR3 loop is CASSLTDGTGVRGYTF. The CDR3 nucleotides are TGTGCCAGCAGCTTAACTGACGGGACAGGGGTTCGTGGCTACACCTTC. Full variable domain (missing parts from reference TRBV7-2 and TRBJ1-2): GAGVSQSPSNKVTEKGKDVELRCDPISGHTALYWYRQSLGQGLEFLIYFQGNSAPDKSGLPSDRFSAERTGGSVSTLTIQRTQQEDSAVYLCASSLTDGTGVRGYTFGSGTRLTVV.